This T cell receptor (beta chain) was captured by sequencing in a study of PD-1 blockade in classical Hodgkin lymphoma. Findings and limits, study-wide: By C4D1, diversity of CD4+ TCRs had risen significantly, whereas that of CD8+ TCRs had not. Baseline diversity resembling that of newly diagnosed patients was seen in complete responders. Reported baseline diversity: healthy donors highest, relapsed/refractory patients lowest.

Assay used: immunoSEQ multiplex PCR; TCRdb lists only in-frame clones, some missing. Of under 15,000 clones listed, about nine tenths are singletons. A note on this clone: Antigen unknown.

The CDR3 extends over 12 amino acids. Germline-derived CDR1 and CDR2 are SQVTM and ANQGSEA. Trimming took off 6 bases at V and 5 bases at J, with 13 bases between the two ends. Stated time point: cycle 4 day 1 (C4D1), after six to seven weeks of nivolumab. Relapse was seen in all patients after autologous stem cell transplantation, and brentuximab vedotin exposure was variable. Thawed PBMCs underwent magnetic negative selection to yield purified CD4+ T cells. Reported best responses ranged across complete response, partial response or progressive disease. The chain has TRBV29-1 and TRBJ1-2; D gene ambiguous. The origin of this receptor is a human donor with classical Hodgkin lymphoma. The source material was CD4+ T cells from blood, sampled before the fourth cycle of nivolumab. CDR3 DNA: TGCAGCGTCGAAAGAGACACATATGGCTACACCTTC. It specifies CSVERDTYGYTF.